This TCR beta chain derives from a study of PD-L1 blockade in urothelial cancer. Study context: Each participant's history included 0 to 3 prior chemotherapy regimens. Blood samples contained a median around 140,000 T cells.

Libraries were prepared by immunoSEQ multiplex PCR; TCRdb keeps only in-frame clonotypes and omits some of them. In the table there are around 110,000 clones, approximately 89% of which are singletons. Time point specified: peripheral blood 6 weeks after treatment start. The study collected 1 to 8 samples per patient, pretreatment and on-treatment. The TCR was taken from a man aged 60-69 years with urothelial cancer. The source material was PBMCs, sampled around atezolizumab (anti-PD-L1) treatment.

This chain's CDR3 is CASSLGHVPGGEQYF. The CDR3 DNA sequence: TGTGCCAGCAGCTTAGGGCACGTCCCGGGGGGCGAGCAGTACTTC. V gene TRBV11-2 combines with J gene TRBJ2-7; 7 nucleotides line up with TRBD2. Germline V CDR1 and CDR2: SGHAT, FQNNGV. This CDR3 region has 15 residues. Trimming took 1 base from V and 6 from J; bases not matched to a gene: 9.